What follows are 32 T cell receptor beta chains derived from one specimen sequenced in a study of shared clonotypes between healthy human individuals. The assay was immunoSEQ multiplex PCR, and TCRdb's table has in-frame clones only and misses some. The sample lists around 2.5 million clones; roughly 93% were seen once. The sequenced material came from naive CD4+ T cells from PBMCs. Subset in this sample: CD45RA+ positively selected. Every receptor here comes from a man between 18 and 29 years old in good health. Some clones in this sample may be carry-over from other donors' samples.

The chain links TRBV10-1 to TRBJ1-1; D call uncertain. CDR3 length: 15 amino acids. Per germline, CDR1 WNHNN and CDR2 SYGVQD (reference sequence). V lost 0 bases and J lost 6, with 14 bases in between. The DNA for the CDR3 is TGCGCCAGCAGTGAGTCTCTTGGCAGGCCGGCTGAAGCTTTCTTT. Protein sequence: CASSESLGRPAEAFF.

The rearrangement links TRBV29-1 to TRBJ2-3; TRBD2 matches at 7 bases. In germline, CDR1 is SQVTM, CDR2 ANQGSEA. The CDR3 sequence is 15 residues long. The ends lost 5 bases at V and 0 bases at J; junction bases unmatched: 8. The chain's CDR3 is CSVQLSGASTDTQYF. The CDR3 DNA reads TGCAGCGTTCAACTAAGCGGGGCTAGCACAGATACGCAGTATTTT.

The chain links TRBV28 to TRBJ1-1; D gene uncertain. The CDR3 has 14 residues. CDR1 and CDR2 (germline): MDHEN, SYDVKM. With 7 bases removed from V and 1 base from J, the gap between germline ends came to 13 bases. Here the CDR3 DNA reads TGTGCCAGCATTTCCCGCGTTAGGAACACTGAAGCTTTCTTT. It codes for CASISRVRNTEAFF.

This clone was seen a single time. The chain is built from TRBV2 and TRBJ1-1; D uncertain. V was clipped by 4 bases and J by 4 bases, with 13 bases between them. This CDR3 is built from 14 residues. The germline gives CDR1 SNHLY, CDR2 FYNNEI. The CDR3, as DNA: TGTGCCAGCAGTGGTCGGCAGGTTGGCACTGAAGCTTTCTTT. This translates into CASSGRQVGTEAFF. The variable domain in full, completed from reference TRBV2 and TRBJ1-1, reads EPEVTQTPSHQVTQMGQEVILRCVPISNHLYFYWYRQILGQKVEFLVSFYNNEISEKSEIFDDQFSVERPDGSNFTLKIRSTKLEDSAMYFCASSGRQVGTEAFFGQGTRLTVV.

The V gene is TRBV5-1, the J gene TRBJ2-2; no clear D. Trimming cost V 4 bases and J 6 bases, with 13 bases left between them. From germline, CDR1 is SGHRS and CDR2 YFSETQ. The CDR3 is 14 residues long. CDR3 residues: CASSLLEDAGELFF. The CDR3 DNA reads TGCGCCAGCAGCCTCCTAGAGGATGCCGGGGAGCTGTTTTTT.

This chain's CDR3 is CASSTGLAGATLSTGELFF. CDR3 in DNA: TGTGCCAGCAGCACGGGACTAGCGGGAGCAACGTTGAGCACCGGGGAGCTGTTTTTT. The chain links TRBV7-6 to TRBJ2-2, with 14 bases identical to TRBD2. V dropped 5 bases and J dropped 4; count of bases not matched to a gene: 12. Germline assignment: CDR1 SGHVS and CDR2 FNYEAQ. The CDR3 totals 19 residues.

The chain combines TRBV30 with TRBJ1-4; no definite D call. This CDR3 is 15 amino acids long. V lost 4 bases and J 0 bases, leaving 12 bases between the germline ends. The germline gives CDR1 GTSNPN, CDR2 SVGIG (reference sequence). The CDR3 loop reads CAWTRLGATNEKLFF. The CDR3 nucleotides are TGTGCCTGGACGCGCCTTGGGGCAACTAATGAAAAACTGTTTTTT.

The V gene is TRBV10-3, the J gene TRBJ2-7; 16 nucleotides match TRBD2. With V trimmed by 5 bases and J by 1 base, 5 bases remained unmatched. The CDR3 consists of 17 residues. The germline V gene encodes CDR1 ENHRY and CDR2 SYGVKD. CDR3 protein: CAISRGLAGGPSYEQYF. CDR3 in DNA: TGTGCCATCAGTCGGGGACTAGCGGGAGGGCCGTCCTACGAGCAGTACTTC.

The V gene is TRBV21-1, the J gene TRBJ2-1; TRBD2, the table's D call, was not compared with the DNA. TRBV21-1 is flagged as a pseudogene. This CDR3 has 16 amino acids. The CDR3 nucleotides read TGTGCCAGCAGCAAAGAGGCGCAGCGGGGCTACAATGAGCAGTTCTTC. This translates into CASSKEAQRGYNEQFF.

Regarding this clone: This specimen includes other DNA sequences encoding the same CDR3. The rearrangement links TRBV5-6 to TRBJ2-6; D not resolved. The length of the CDR3 is 13 residues. Per germline, CDR1 SGHDT and CDR2 YYEEEE. The ends were cut back, 2 bases at V and 1 base at J, with 1 base in the middle. DNA of the CDR3: TGTGCCAGCAGCTTTTCTGGGGCCAACGTCCTGACTTTC. Translating gives CASSFSGANVLTF.

This chain links TRBV19 with TRBJ1-1, with 7 bases lining up with TRBD1. The CDR3 consists of 14 residues. Germline V gene data show CDR1 as LNHDA and CDR2 as SQIVND (reference sequence). J lost 3 bases, V lost 5 bases, and 6 bases had no gene match. CDR3 residues: CASSSQGRDTEAFF. The CDR3 nucleotides are TGTGCCAGTAGTTCACAGGGGCGGGACACTGAAGCTTTCTTT.

The genes are TRBV5-1 and TRBJ1-4; D not certain. This CDR3 comprises 18 residues. Deletions cut 0 bases from V and 0 bases from J, with 15 bases between. CDR1 is SGHRS, CDR2 YFSETQ, per germline. This CDR3 is CASSLAIGGLTTNEKLFF. CDR3 bases: TGCGCCAGCAGCTTGGCCATCGGAGGGCTGACAACTAATGAAAAACTGTTTTTT. The full variable domain, completed using reference TRBV5-1 and TRBJ1-4, is KAGVTQTPRYLIKTRGQQVTLSCSPISGHRSVSWYQQTPGQGLQFLFEYFSETQRNKGNFPGRFSGRQFSNSRSEMNVSTLELGDSALYLCASSLAIGGLTTNEKLFFGSGTQLSVL.

This CDR3 reads CASSSLGDNEQFF. The CDR3 nucleotides are TGTGCCAGCTCCTCTCTGGGGGACAATGAGCAGTTCTTC. The chain joins TRBV11-3 to TRBJ2-1; D possibly uses TRBD1 or TRBD2 (5 bases each). Trimming stripped 8 bases from V and 5 bases from J, with 13 bases between. Germline-derived CDR1 and CDR2 are SGHNT and YENEEA. The length of the CDR3 is 13 residues.

J is TRBJ2-3 and V is TRBV6-5; 7 nucleotides line up with TRBD2. CDR3 size: 16 residues. The J segment lost 1 base and the V segment lost 2 bases, leaving 6 bases of the junction unmatched. Germline V gene sequence: CDR1 MNHEY, CDR2 SVGAGI. CDR3: CASSYPRELGTDTQYF. DNA for the CDR3: TGTGCCAGCAGTTACCCGCGGGAGTTGGGCACAGATACGCAGTATTTT.

The gene calls are TRBV11-2 and TRBJ2-1; D may be TRBD2 (6 bases). The V gene's germline CDR1 is SGHAT and CDR2 FQNNGV. This CDR3 spans 17 amino acids. Between the trimmed V and J ends, which lost 0 bases and 5 bases, there was a span of 17 bases. The CDR3 here is CASSLDSGQGGDNEQFF. CDR3 coding DNA: TGTGCCAGCAGCTTAGATTCGGGTCAGGGAGGTGACAATGAGCAGTTCTTC.

This clone has a handful of counts. The V gene is TRBV30, the J gene TRBJ1-5; no clear D. In germline, CDR1 is GTSNPN, CDR2 SVGIG (reference sequence). V lost 3 bases and J 3 bases, leaving 18 bases between the germline ends. The CDR3 consists of 16 residues. The chain's CDR3 is CAWSSWTEPDNQPQHF. CDR3 in DNA: TGTGCCTGGAGCTCTTGGACCGAGCCAGACAATCAGCCCCAGCATTTT.

The V gene is TRBV7-3, the J gene TRBJ2-3; TRBD2 agrees at 8 bases. Trimming removed 5 bases from V and 2 bases from J; junction bases left unmatched: 12. CDR3 length equals 17 residues. The germline V gene has CDR1 SGHTA and CDR2 FQGTGA. CDR3: CASSLGLTSDITDTQYF. The CDR3 nucleotides read TGTGCCAGCAGCCTCGGTCTGACTAGCGACATCACAGATACGCAGTATTTT.

The rearrangement links TRBV9 to TRBJ2-7; D is unresolved. The germline gives CDR1 SGDLS, CDR2 YYNGEE. V lost 0 bases to trimming and J lost 6 bases, with 13 bases between them. CDR3 length equals 14 residues. In DNA, the CDR3 is TGTGCCAGCAGCGTAGTCCCTGAAGGGTTCGAGCAGTACTTC. Translated: CASSVVPEGFEQYF.

The CDR3: CASSPTDSQETQYF. Written as DNA, the CDR3 is TGTGCCAGCAGCCCGACAGACTCCCAAGAGACCCAGTACTTC. The chain is built from TRBV7-2 and TRBJ2-5, with D possibly TRBD1 on 5 matching bases. V lost 5 bases to trimming and J lost 1 base, with 11 bases between them. The germline V gene encodes CDR1 SGHTA and CDR2 FQGNSA. This CDR3 region has 14 residues.

With respect to this clone: Within the sample, other DNA sequences also encode this same CDR3. The chain has TRBV7-9 and TRBJ2-1; TRBD2 might be the D (6 bases). V lost 0 bases to trimming and J lost 6 bases, with 6 bases between them. CDR3 length: 13 residues. Germline V lookup: CDR1 SEHNR, CDR2 FQNEAQ (reference sequence). The CDR3 region has the DNA TGTGCCAGCAGCTTAGCCGGGGGCAATGAGCAGTTCTTC. This codes for CASSLAGGNEQFF.

This clone has a handful of counts. This sequence joins TRBV7-9 and TRBJ1-1; D uncertain. V dropped 6 bases and J dropped 6 bases, with 14 bases sitting between them. Germline V lookup: CDR1 SEHNR, CDR2 FQNEAQ (reference sequence). The CDR3 loop spans 13 amino acids. The DNA for the CDR3 is TGTGCCAGCAGTTCTCAAACGGGAGCTGAAGCTTTCTTT. It yields the protein CASSSQTGAEAFF.

The chain links TRBV2 to TRBJ2-1, with D maybe TRBD1 (6 bases). Trimming stripped 1 base from V and 12 bases from J, with 7 bases between. CDR3 length: 11 amino acids. The germline V gene has CDR1 SNHLY and CDR2 FYNNEI. The CDR3 sequence: CASSEVQGQFF. CDR3 DNA sequence: TGTGCCAGCAGTGAAGTACAGGGGCAGTTCTTC.

The genes are TRBV4-2 and TRBJ2-7; TRBD1 agrees at 10 bases. V was pared by 0 bases and J by 3 bases, with 2 bases of the junction left unmatched. The CDR3 consists of 15 residues. From germline, CDR1 is LGHNA and CDR2 YNFKEQ. The CDR3 DNA follows: TGTGCCAGCAGCCAAGAGGGGGACAGGGGCTACGAGCAGTACTTC. Translation gives CASSQEGDRGYEQYF.

This clone was seen a single time. The genes are TRBV14 and TRBJ2-5; 10 bases map to TRBD1. The CDR3 has 15 amino acids. Germline lookup yields CDR1 SGHDN and CDR2 FVKESK. The V and J ends lost 5 bases and 2 bases, in that order; junction bases with no gene match: 5. For the CDR3, the DNA is TGTGCCAGCAGCAGGGACAGGGGTTGGCAAGAGACCCAGTACTTC. Amino acids: CASSRDRGWQETQYF.

This clone was detected once. The rearrangement links TRBV29-1 to TRBJ1-1; 7 bases are shared with TRBD1. V lost 5 bases, J lost 4 bases, and 4 bases stayed unmatched. CDR1 is SQVTM, CDR2 ANQGSEA, per germline. The length of the CDR3 is 12 residues. The DNA for the CDR3 is TGCAGCGTTCAGGGGGTCGCCACTGAAGCTTTCTTT. Encoded protein: CSVQGVATEAFF.

V usage is TRBV18 and J usage is TRBJ2-7; 10 bases line up with TRBD2. The J segment lost 5 bases and the V segment lost 2 bases, leaving 6 bases of the junction unmatched. The CDR3 totals 15 residues. Per the germline V gene, CDR1 is KGHSH and CDR2 is LQKENI. The CDR3 is CASSPSLAGVDEQYF. CDR3 sequence (DNA): TGTGCCAGCTCACCAAGTCTAGCGGGAGTTGACGAGCAGTACTTC.

The chain uses TRBV2 and TRBJ2-7, with 7 bases aligning to TRBD2. The V and J ends lost 7 bases and 3 bases, in that order; junction bases with no gene match: 9. CDR3 length: 14 residues. Germline V CDR1 and CDR2: SNHLY, FYNNEI. CDR3 loop: CASMGGVIDYEQYF. CDR3 coding DNA: TGTGCCAGCATGGGGGGGGTTATAGACTACGAGCAGTACTTC.

This clone was recorded a few times. The rearrangement links TRBV19 to TRBJ2-1; D is possibly TRBD2 (5 bases). Germline values: CDR1 LNHDA, CDR2 SQIVND (reference sequence). Trimming left V 7 bases short and J 3 bases short, with 13 bases between. CDR3 length: 14 amino acids. The CDR3 reads CASTPTGIYNEQFF. CDR3 sequence (DNA): TGTGCCAGTACCCCAACCGGGATCTACAATGAGCAGTTCTTC.

The rearrangement joins TRBV19 to TRBJ1-2; TRBD1 matches at 8 bases. Germline V CDR1 and CDR2: LNHDA, SQIVND (reference sequence). The V gene end was trimmed by 3 bases and the J gene end by 8 bases; junction bases not matched to a gene: 14. The CDR3 runs 16 residues. CDR3 sequence: CASSIRDRQSFSGYTF. CDR3 DNA sequence: TGTGCCAGTAGTATCCGGGACAGGCAGTCTTTCTCGGGCTACACCTTC.

This rearrangement joins TRBV7-8 to TRBJ2-1; 7 bases are a match to TRBD2. This CDR3 is built from 13 residues. Per the germline V gene, CDR1 is SGHVS and CDR2 is FQNEAQ. J was trimmed by 7 bases and V by 4 bases; bases with no gene match: 4. CDR3 bases: TGTGCCAGCAGCTCAGGGACTACAAATGAGCAGTTCTTC. Translating gives CASSSGTTNEQFF.

This chain links TRBV27 with TRBJ1-5; 9 nucleotides match TRBD1. The CDR3 runs to 20 residues. Germline assignment: CDR1 MNHEY and CDR2 SMNVEV (reference sequence). V trimming: 5 bases; J trimming: 0 bases; junction bases outside the gene matches: 17. CDR3 residues: CASSAVWDRVEGYSNQPQHF. CDR3 nucleotide sequence: TGTGCCAGCAGTGCCGTTTGGGACAGGGTGGAGGGATATAGCAATCAGCCCCAGCATTTT.

This sequence joins TRBV5-1 and TRBJ1-3; D may be TRBD1 (6 bases). CDR1 and CDR2 (germline): SGHRS, YFSETQ. The CDR3 contains 16 residues. Deletions cut 4 bases from V and 3 bases from J, with 17 bases between. As DNA, the CDR3 is TGCGCCAGCAGCATTCAACACATGGACAGTGGAAACACCATATATTTT. Protein product: CASSIQHMDSGNTIYF.